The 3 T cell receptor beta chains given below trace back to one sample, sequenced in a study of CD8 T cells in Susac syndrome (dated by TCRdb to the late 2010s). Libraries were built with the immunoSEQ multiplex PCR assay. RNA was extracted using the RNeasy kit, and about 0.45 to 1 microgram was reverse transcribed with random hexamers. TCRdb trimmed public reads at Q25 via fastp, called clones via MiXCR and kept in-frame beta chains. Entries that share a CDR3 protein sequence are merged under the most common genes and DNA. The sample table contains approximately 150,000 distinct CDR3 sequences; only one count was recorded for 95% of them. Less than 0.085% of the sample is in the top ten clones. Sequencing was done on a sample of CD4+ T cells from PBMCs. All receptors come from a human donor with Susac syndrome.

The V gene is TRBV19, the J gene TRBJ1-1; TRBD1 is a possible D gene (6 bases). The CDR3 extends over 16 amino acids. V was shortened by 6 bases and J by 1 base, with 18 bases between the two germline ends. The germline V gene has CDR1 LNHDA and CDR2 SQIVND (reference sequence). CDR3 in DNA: TGTGCCAGTAGCATTACATTACAGGGAACGAACACTGAAGCTTTCTTT. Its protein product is CASSITLQGTNTEAFF.

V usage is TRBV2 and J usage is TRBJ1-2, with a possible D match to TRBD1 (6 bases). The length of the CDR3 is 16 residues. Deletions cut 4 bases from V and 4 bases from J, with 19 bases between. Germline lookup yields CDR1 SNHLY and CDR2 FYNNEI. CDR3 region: CASSALAEGGIYGYTF. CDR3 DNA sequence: TGTGCCAGCAGTGCCCTGGCGGAGGGGGGGATCTATGGCTACACCTTC.

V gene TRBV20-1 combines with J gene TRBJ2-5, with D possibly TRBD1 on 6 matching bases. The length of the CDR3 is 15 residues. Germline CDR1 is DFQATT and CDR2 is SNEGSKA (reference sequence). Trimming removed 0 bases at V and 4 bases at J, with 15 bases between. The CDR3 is CSARDRRTAGETQYF. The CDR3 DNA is TGCAGTGCTAGAGATCGGAGGACAGCAGGAGAGACCCAGTACTTC.